This T cell receptor beta chain was obtained from a study of T-cell memory formation after mild COVID-19. Study-wide background: Most TCR clusters belonged to a single donor.

Study findings and constraints: Contracting CD8+ clones were enriched in EMRA, CD4+ mainly in CM and EM. Memory from before infection featured some responding clones, which suggests cross-reactive memory joined.

TCR alpha and TCR beta cDNA libraries with sample barcodes and UMIs came from 5'RACE using constant-segment primers. MiXCR was run by TCRdb on the 5' RACE reads, yielding one entry per CDR3 protein. The data show a few hundred thousand distinct CDR3 sequences, with around 21% seen just once and approximately 12% held by the top ten. Germline V gene sequence: CDR1 LGHDT, CDR2 YNNKEL (reference sequence). Trimming cost V 4 bases and J 10 bases, with 10 bases left between them. The CDR3 covers 12 residues. Comment on this clonotype: Antigen: not known.

What was sequenced was PBMCs or a T cell subset sorted from them (not recorded which). This chain uses TRBV3-1 with TRBJ1-4; D ambiguous. The sequence was obtained from an adult woman who had mild COVID-19 (a few samples of this study predate the infection). Cell type and time point are not known. The CDR3 nucleotides read TGTGCCAGCAGCCCCCGTCGGGGAAAACTGTTTTTT. Its protein is CASSPRRGKLFF.